This is a list of T cell receptor beta chains from one sample in a study of blood T cell repertoires in COVID-19. The data were produced by immunoSEQ multiplex PCR, yet TCRdb's version contains in-frame clones alone and is incomplete. Found here are about 170,000 clones, around 86% of them singletons; the top ten hold around 0.63%. Sequencing was carried out using peripheral blood. Receptor source: a man between 60 and 75 years old with COVID-19, enrolled during active disease. The CDR3 runs from the conserved cysteine through the conserved F or W. The order of the fields is V gene, CDR3 length, CDR3 protein.

V gene: TRBV6-6; CDR3 length: 14; CDR3 protein: CASGLAGGYNEQFF
V gene: TRBV7-8; CDR3 length: 13; CDR3 protein: CASSLRGQASAFF
V gene: TRBV28; CDR3 length: 14; CDR3 protein: CASSLYGTTGELFF
V gene: TRBV5-1; CDR3 length: 14; CDR3 protein: CASSLDRANTEAFF
V gene: TRBV24-1; CDR3 length: 15; CDR3 protein: CATSDPSGTYNEQFF
V gene: TRBV3-1/TRBV3-2; CDR3 length: 13; CDR3 protein: CASSQAQPGELFF
V gene: TRBV5-4; CDR3 length: 18; CDR3 protein: CASSFLRRQTATNEKLFF
V gene: TRBV19; CDR3 length: 18; CDR3 protein: CASSAGQGGSSGNQPQHF
V gene: TRBV7-2; CDR3 length: 17; CDR3 protein: CASSQRAGGPRENIQYF
V gene: TRBV3-1/TRBV3-2; CDR3 length: 12; CDR3 protein: CASSHRGSWAFF
V gene: TRBV4-3; CDR3 length: 16; CDR3 protein: CASSQDLRQHNSPLHF
V gene: TRBV2; CDR3 length: 15; CDR3 protein: CASSVGQLSNQPQHF
V gene: TRBV10-3; CDR3 length: 13; CDR3 protein: CAISQGTNEKLFF
V gene: TRBV10-3; CDR3 length: 15; CDR3 protein: CAMSGGTSGYNEQFF
V gene: TRBV18; CDR3 length: 14; CDR3 protein: CASSPSDSHTEAFF
V gene: TRBV3-1/TRBV3-2; CDR3 length: 14; CDR3 protein: CASRRGGSYNEQFF
V gene: TRBV12-2; CDR3 length: 16; CDR3 protein: CASRTGTEVFRGEQYF
V gene: TRBV9; CDR3 length: 15; CDR3 protein: CASSPLAGAQETQYF
V gene: TRBV11-2; CDR3 length: 15; CDR3 protein: CASSSLTGSVFEAFF
V gene: TRBV7-3; CDR3 length: 15; CDR3 protein: CASSLNAVSNTEAFF
V gene: TRBV28; CDR3 length: 14; CDR3 protein: CASRLPYRGLGYTF